The clone carrying this TCR beta chain was seen once. Its antigen is still unknown. V was pared by 3 bases and J by 4 bases, with 12 bases between. There are 14 residues in the CDR3. Germline CDR1 and CDR2: LNHDA and SQIVND (reference sequence). The record originates from a study of CD4+ T cells in melanoma. Study-wide results and limits: CD8+ T cell, macrophage and B cell function reportedly correlated with neoantigen-specific CD4+ T cells. Diverse differentiation states were reported for melanoma neoantigen-specific CD4+ T cells.

The repertoire was sequenced with immunoSEQ multiplex PCR; TCRdb's copy has only in-frame clones and lacks some. Among approximately 15,000 clones listed, over 80% were seen once. The sample consisted of cells from a culture (not recorded whether cultured in vitro). This clonotype was sampled from a human donor with melanoma. The chain uses TRBV19 and TRBJ1-2; D possibly corresponds to TRBD1 (6 bases). The CDR3 loop is CASSIRDTVYGYTF. The CDR3 DNA reads as TGTGCCAGTAGTATCCGGGACACCGTCTATGGCTACACCTTC.